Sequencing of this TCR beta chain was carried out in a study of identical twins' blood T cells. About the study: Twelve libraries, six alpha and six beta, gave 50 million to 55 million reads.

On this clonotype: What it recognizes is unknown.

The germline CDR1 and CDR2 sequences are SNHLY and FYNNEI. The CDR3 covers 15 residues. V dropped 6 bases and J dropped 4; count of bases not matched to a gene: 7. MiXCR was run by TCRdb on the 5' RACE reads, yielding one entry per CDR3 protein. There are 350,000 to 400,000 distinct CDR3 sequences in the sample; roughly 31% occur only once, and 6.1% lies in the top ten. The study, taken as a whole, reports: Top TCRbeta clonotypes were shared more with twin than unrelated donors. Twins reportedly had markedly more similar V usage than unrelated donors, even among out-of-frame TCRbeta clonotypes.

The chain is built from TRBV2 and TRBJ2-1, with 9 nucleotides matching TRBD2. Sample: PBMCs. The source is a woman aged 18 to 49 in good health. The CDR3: CASRRGGTDYNEQFF. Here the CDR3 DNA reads TGTGCCAGCAGGCGGGGGGGCACAGATTACAATGAGCAGTTCTTC.